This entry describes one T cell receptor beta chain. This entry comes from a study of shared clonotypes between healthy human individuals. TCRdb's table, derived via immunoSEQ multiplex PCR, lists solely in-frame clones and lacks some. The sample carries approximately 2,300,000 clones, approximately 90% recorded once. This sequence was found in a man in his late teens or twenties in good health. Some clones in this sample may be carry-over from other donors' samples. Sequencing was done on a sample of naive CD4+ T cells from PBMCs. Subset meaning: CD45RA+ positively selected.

In DNA form, the CDR3 reads TGTGCCTGGAGTAAGGTACCAGGGGCCAATCAGCCCCAGCATTTT. Translated: CAWSKVPGANQPQHF. The V and J genes are TRBV30 and TRBJ1-5, with D possibly being TRBD1 (6 bases). Germline V lookup: CDR1 GTSNPN, CDR2 SVGIG (reference sequence). The CDR3 sequence is 15 residues long. V lost 2 bases and J 3 bases, leaving 14 bases between the germline ends.